The T cell receptor beta chain described here comes from a study of blood T cells in healthy people across ages. Study results and limitations: Bulk PBMC profiling left naive and antigen-experienced comparisons inconclusive.

PCR was performed a second time for roughly 7 to 12 cycles using a sample-barcoded 5' primer and a J-beta primer mix. Every molecule of cDNA carried a tag from a template-switch adaptor with 12 random nucleotides. TCRdb reprocessed the 5' RACE reads via MiXCR and lists one record per CDR3 protein. The data show about 1,400,000 distinct CDR3 sequences, about 40% seen once. With regard to this clonotype: Its antigen is currently unknown.

CDR3 size: 17 residues. V lost 4 bases to trimming and J lost 4 bases; unmatched junction nucleotides: 8. The receptor's source is a woman aged 18-29 years in good health. The sample consisted of blood. V gene TRBV12-3 or TRBV12-4 combines with J gene TRBJ2-3, with 13 bases that match TRBD2. The DNA for the CDR3 is TGTGCCAGCAGTTCCCGGACTAGCGGGAGAATCTCAGATACGCAGTATTTT. Translation gives CASSSRTSGRISDTQYF.